These 16 T cell receptor beta chains share one sample of origin, sequenced in a study of blood T cell repertoires in COVID-19 (dated by TCRdb to the early 2020s). The library was made by the immunoSEQ multiplex PCR assay. This immuneACCESS table, as held by TCRdb, lists in-frame sequences with V and J called but not all clones. Of the missing ones, under half trace to an unresolved V gene in checked studies; the others have no known cause. The sample table lists 200,000 to 250,000 clones, approximately 80% of them with a count of one. The ten largest clones represent roughly 10% of the sample. The sequenced sample consisted of peripheral blood. The receptor set was obtained from a man aged 45 to 65 with active or convalescent COVID-19.

The chain employs TRBV2 and TRBJ2-6, with D perhaps TRBD2 (6 bases). This CDR3 region has 13 residues. V was shortened by 7 bases and J by 2 bases, with 6 bases between the two germline ends. From germline, CDR1 is SNHLY and CDR2 FYNNEI. The CDR3 DNA sequence: TGTGCCAGCACGGGGGCTGGGGCCAACGTCCTGACTTTC. It yields the protein CASTGAGANVLTF.

The gene calls are TRBV23-1 and TRBJ1-2; the match to TRBD1 covers 7 bases. TRBV23-1 is annotated as an ORF whose role is uncertain. CDR3 length equals 14 residues. V shed 8 bases, J shed 6 bases, and the junction held 12 bases outside the gene matches. CDR3 nucleotide sequence: TGCGCCAGCGGGTCTACAGGGGATGGAGATGGCTACACCTTC. Translating gives CASGSTGDGDGYTF.

The chain is built from TRBV5-1 and TRBJ1-6; D not resolved. Looked up from germline, CDR1 is SGHRS and CDR2 is YFSETQ. V dropped 5 bases and J dropped 5 bases, with 11 bases sitting between them. This CDR3 spans 14 amino acids. The CDR3 is CASRRGTDNSPLHF. CDR3 in DNA: TGCGCCAGCAGGCGGGGTACTGATAATTCACCCCTCCACTTT.

The chain uses TRBV28 and TRBJ2-2, with 7 bases that match TRBD2. This CDR3 comprises 14 residues. V dropped 3 bases and J dropped 5; count of bases not matched to a gene: 3. The germline CDR1 and CDR2 sequences are MDHEN and SYDVKM. Here the CDR3 reads CASSFLGGTGELFF. As DNA, the CDR3 is TGTGCCAGCAGTTTTTTGGGGGGGACCGGGGAGCTGTTTTTT.

J is TRBJ2-3 and V is TRBV18; 13 bases line up with TRBD2. The germline V gene encodes CDR1 KGHSH and CDR2 LQKENI. The CDR3 is 18 amino acids. The J segment lost 1 base and the V segment lost 3 bases, leaving 7 bases of the junction unmatched. Written as DNA, the CDR3 is TGTGCCAGCTCACCCCGGACTAGCGGGAGTATCGGCACAGATACGCAGTATTTT. Amino acids: CASSPRTSGSIGTDTQYF.

The gene calls are TRBV2 and TRBJ2-5; TRBD2 might be the D (6 bases). The CDR3 consists of 13 residues. The germline V and J ends were trimmed by 7 bases and 2 bases, with 11 bases remaining between them. Looked up from germline, CDR1 is SNHLY and CDR2 is FYNNEI. CDR3 residues: CASNRDLQETQYF. Here the CDR3 DNA reads TGTGCCAGCAACCGGGACTTACAAGAGACCCAGTACTTC.

V is TRBV4-1 and J is TRBJ2-3, with a possible D match to TRBD1 (6 bases). V was cut by 4 bases and J by 5 bases, with 16 bases left in between. Looked up from germline, CDR1 is MGHRA and CDR2 is YSYEKL. The CDR3 consists of 15 residues. CDR3: CASSRGQHKGDTQYF. The CDR3 DNA sequence: TGCGCCAGCAGCCGAGGACAGCATAAGGGAGATACGCAGTATTTT.

In its sample, this clone was seen many times. This rearrangement joins TRBV28 to TRBJ1-5; D is undetermined. Trimming took 5 bases from V and 9 from J, leaving 14 bases between them. The CDR3 has 13 amino acids. CDR1 is MDHEN and CDR2 is SYDVKM in the germline V gene. CDR3 in DNA: TGTGCCAGCAGTCCCCGCAGGCCAGGGCCCCAGCATTTT. It yields the protein CASSPRRPGPQHF.

This chain uses TRBV5-1 with TRBJ2-3; tentative D call: TRBD1 (6 bases). The length of the CDR3 is 16 residues. Germline CDR1 reads SGHRS; CDR2 reads YFSETQ. Between the trimmed V and J ends, which lost 0 bases and 6 bases, there was a span of 17 bases. The CDR3 region is CASSLGDFWGLDTQYF. For the CDR3, the DNA is TGCGCCAGCAGCTTGGGGGATTTTTGGGGGCTGGATACGCAGTATTTT.

This chain uses TRBV24-1 with TRBJ2-1, with 8 bases fitting TRBD1. Germline V gene data show CDR1 as KGHDR and CDR2 as SFDVKD. V lost 4 bases and J lost 2; bases outside the gene matches: 6. This CDR3 is built from 16 residues. The CDR3 sequence is CATSEPDRGAYNEQFF. CDR3 DNA sequence: TGTGCCACCAGTGAACCTGACAGGGGCGCCTACAATGAGCAGTTCTTC.

V gene TRBV6-1 combines with J gene TRBJ1-1; a possible D gene is TRBD1 (5 bases). The CDR3 spans 15 residues. Germline values: CDR1 MNHNS, CDR2 SASEGT. Trimming shortened V by 0 bases and J by 0 bases, and 8 bases separated the two germline ends. The CDR3 is CASSEAGRMNTEAFF. The CDR3 DNA reads as TGTGCCAGCAGTGAAGCGGGGCGGATGAACACTGAAGCTTTCTTT.

This chain connects TRBV6-6 to TRBJ2-7; 9 positions agree with TRBD1. The CDR3 runs 15 residues. J was trimmed by 4 bases and V by 1 base; bases with no gene match: 5. Germline lookup yields CDR1 MNHNY and CDR2 SVGAGI (reference sequence). CDR3 residues: CASSYWVGQGYEQYF. The CDR3 nucleotides read TGTGCCAGCAGTTACTGGGTCGGACAGGGGTACGAGCAGTACTTC.

V usage is TRBV18 and J usage is TRBJ2-5; D remains unclear. Germline V gene lookup returns CDR1 KGHSH and CDR2 LQKENI. There are 15 residues in the CDR3. Trimming stripped 1 base from V and 1 base from J, with 10 bases between. This CDR3 is CASSPRGQPQETQYF. The CDR3 bases are TGTGCCAGCTCACCACGTGGGCAGCCCCAAGAGACCCAGTACTTC.

V is TRBV5-5 and J is TRBJ2-1; TRBD1 matches 10 bases. J lost 9 bases, V lost 3 bases, and 12 bases had no gene match. From germline, CDR1 is SGHKS and CDR2 YYEKEE (reference sequence). There are 16 residues in the CDR3. The CDR3 sequence: CASSYQGTGVLFEQFF. The DNA of the CDR3 is TGTGCCAGCAGCTATCAAGGGACAGGGGTTTTATTTGAGCAGTTCTTC.

The gene calls are TRBV7-6 and TRBJ1-6; weak D call: TRBD1 (5 bases). Germline assignment: CDR1 SGHVS and CDR2 FNYEAQ. This CDR3 is built from 15 residues. Trimming removed 2 bases at V and 7 bases at J, with 12 bases between. The CDR3 DNA is TGTGCCAGCAGCTTATTAGGGAGGGGAAATTCACCCCTCCACTTT. It encodes CASSLLGRGNSPLHF.

This rearrangement joins TRBV3-1 (or the pseudogene TRBV3-2) to TRBJ2-2; D gene uncertain. This CDR3 region has 14 residues. The germline V and J ends were trimmed by 3 bases and 5 bases, with 10 bases remaining between them. Germline CDR1 LGHDT, CDR2 YNNKEL (reference sequence). CDR3 amino acids: CASSHYQLTGELFF. The CDR3 nucleotides are TGTGCCAGCAGCCATTATCAGTTGACCGGGGAGCTGTTTTTT.